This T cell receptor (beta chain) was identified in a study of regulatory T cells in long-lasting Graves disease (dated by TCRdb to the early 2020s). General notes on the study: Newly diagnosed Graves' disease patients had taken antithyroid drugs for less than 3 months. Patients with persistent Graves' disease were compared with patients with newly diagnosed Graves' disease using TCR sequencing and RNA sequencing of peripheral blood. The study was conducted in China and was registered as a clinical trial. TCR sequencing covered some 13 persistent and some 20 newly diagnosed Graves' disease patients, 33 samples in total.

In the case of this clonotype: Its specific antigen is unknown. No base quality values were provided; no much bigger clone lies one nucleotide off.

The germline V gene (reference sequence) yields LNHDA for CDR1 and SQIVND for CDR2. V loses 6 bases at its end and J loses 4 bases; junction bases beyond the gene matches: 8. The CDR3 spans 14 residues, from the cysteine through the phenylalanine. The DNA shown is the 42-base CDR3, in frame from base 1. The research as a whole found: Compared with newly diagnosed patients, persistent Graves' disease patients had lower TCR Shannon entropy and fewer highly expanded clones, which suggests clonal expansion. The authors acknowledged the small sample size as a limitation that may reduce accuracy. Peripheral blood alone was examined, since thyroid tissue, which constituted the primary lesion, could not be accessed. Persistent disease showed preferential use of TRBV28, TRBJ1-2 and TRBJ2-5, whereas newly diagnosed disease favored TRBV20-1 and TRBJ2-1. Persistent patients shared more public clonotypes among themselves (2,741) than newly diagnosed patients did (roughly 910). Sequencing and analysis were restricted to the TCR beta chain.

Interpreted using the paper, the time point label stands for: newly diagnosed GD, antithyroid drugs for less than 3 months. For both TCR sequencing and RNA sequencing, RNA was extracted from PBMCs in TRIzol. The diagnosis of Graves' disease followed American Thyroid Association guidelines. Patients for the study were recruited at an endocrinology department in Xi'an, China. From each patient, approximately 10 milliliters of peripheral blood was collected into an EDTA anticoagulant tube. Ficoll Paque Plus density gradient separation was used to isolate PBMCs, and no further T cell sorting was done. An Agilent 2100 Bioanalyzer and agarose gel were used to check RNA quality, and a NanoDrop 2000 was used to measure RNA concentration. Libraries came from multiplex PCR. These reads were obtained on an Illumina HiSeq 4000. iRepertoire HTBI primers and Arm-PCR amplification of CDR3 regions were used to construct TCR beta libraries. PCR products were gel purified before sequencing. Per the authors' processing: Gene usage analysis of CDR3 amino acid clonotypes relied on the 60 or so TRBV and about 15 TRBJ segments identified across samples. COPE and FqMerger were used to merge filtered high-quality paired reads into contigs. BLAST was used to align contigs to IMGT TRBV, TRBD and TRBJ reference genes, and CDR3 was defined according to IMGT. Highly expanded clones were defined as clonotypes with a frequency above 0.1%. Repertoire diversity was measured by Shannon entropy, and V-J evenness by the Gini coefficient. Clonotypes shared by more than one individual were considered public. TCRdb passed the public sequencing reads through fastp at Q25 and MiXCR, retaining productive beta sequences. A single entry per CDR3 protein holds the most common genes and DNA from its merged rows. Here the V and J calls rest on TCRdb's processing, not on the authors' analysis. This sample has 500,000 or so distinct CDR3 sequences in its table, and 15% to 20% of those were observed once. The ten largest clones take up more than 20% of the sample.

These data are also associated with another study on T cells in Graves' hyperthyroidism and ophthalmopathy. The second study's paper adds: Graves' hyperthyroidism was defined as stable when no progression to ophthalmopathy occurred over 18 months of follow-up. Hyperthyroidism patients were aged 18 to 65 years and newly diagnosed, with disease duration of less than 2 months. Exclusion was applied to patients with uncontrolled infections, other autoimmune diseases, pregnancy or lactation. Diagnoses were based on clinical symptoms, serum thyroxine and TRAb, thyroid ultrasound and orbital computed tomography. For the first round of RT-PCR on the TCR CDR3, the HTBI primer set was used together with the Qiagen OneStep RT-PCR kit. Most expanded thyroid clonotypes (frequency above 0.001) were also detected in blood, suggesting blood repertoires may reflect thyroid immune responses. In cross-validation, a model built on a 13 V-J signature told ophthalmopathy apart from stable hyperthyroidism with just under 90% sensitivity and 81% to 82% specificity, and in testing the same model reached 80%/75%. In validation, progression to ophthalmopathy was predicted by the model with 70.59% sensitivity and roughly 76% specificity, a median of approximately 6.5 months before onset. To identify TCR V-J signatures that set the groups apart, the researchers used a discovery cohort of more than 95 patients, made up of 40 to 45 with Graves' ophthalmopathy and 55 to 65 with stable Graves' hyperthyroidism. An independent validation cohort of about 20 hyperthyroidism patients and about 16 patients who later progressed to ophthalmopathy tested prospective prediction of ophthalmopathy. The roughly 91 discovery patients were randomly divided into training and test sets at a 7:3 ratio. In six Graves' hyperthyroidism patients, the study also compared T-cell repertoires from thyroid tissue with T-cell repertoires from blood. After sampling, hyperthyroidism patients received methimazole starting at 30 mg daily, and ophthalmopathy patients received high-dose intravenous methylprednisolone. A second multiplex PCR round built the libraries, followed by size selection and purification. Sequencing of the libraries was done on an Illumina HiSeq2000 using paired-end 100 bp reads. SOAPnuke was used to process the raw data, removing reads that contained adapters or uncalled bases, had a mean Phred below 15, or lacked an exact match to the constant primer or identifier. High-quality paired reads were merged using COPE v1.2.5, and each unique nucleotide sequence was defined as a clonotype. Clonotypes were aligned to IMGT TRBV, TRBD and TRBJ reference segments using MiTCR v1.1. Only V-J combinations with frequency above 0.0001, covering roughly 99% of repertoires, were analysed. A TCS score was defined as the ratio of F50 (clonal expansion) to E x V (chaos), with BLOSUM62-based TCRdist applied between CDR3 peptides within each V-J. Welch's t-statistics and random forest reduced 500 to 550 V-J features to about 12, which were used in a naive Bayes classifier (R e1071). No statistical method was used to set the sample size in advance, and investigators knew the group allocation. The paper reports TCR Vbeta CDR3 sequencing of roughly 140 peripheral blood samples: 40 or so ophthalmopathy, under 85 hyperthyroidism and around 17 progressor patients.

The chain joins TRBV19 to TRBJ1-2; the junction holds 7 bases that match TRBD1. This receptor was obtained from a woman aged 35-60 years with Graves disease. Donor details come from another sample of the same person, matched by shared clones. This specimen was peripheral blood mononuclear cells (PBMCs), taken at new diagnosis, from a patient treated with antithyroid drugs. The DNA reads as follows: TGTGCCAGTAGCCTTACGACAGGGCCCTATGGCTACACCTTC. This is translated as CASSLTTGPYGYTF. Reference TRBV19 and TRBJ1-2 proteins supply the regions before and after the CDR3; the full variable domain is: DGGITQSPKYLFRKEGQNVTLSCEQNLNHDAMYWYRQDPGQGLRLIYYSQIVNDFQKGDIAEGYSVSREKKESFPLTVTSAQKNPTAFYLCASSLTTGPYGYTFGSGTRLTVV.